This section outlines one T cell receptor (beta chain) sequence together with its context. Its antigen is not identified. TCR beta libraries were made by quantitative 5'-RACE with molecular barcodes. TCRdb used MiXCR to reprocess the 5' RACE reads, holding one entry per CDR3 protein. The sample has about 750,000 distinct CDR3 sequences; around a fifth are singletons. This CDR3 has 17 amino acids. The V end was cut by 4 bases, the J end by 5 bases, with 19 bases between. Germline CDR1 is KGHDR and CDR2 is SFDVKD. These data belong to a study of CD8 T cells in ankylosing spondylitis. Study-level findings and limits: Existing reports had already noted some motif variants in reactive arthritis synovial fluid and blood. Within matched ankylosing spondylitis synovial fluid, disease-linked clones were reportedly significantly enriched. CD8+ by phenotype, disease-linked clones were relatively rare in peripheral blood. The study identified a TCR beta motif of roughly eight highly homologous variants that appeared characteristic of ankylosing spondylitis blood.

This TCR derives from a male donor with ankylosing spondylitis. This sequence joins TRBV24-1 and TRBJ2-2, with a possible D match to TRBD2 (6 bases). Sequencing used blood, either unsorted or a sorted T cell fraction (not recorded which). CDR3 residues: CATSDTFEGLTTGELFF. The CDR3, as DNA: TGTGCCACCAGTGACACCTTTGAGGGACTGACGACCGGGGAGCTGTTTTTT.